These 18 T cell receptor beta chains share one sample of origin, sequenced in a study of T cells in Graves' hyperthyroidism and ophthalmopathy. TCR beta CDR3 regions were amplified from RNA transcripts. When the TCR CDR3 underwent first-round RT-PCR, the HTBI primer set was used. TCRdb reprocessed the multiplex PCR reads via MiXCR and lists one record per CDR3 protein. The sample contains hundreds of thousands of distinct CDR3 sequences, roughly 14% of which appear only once. The sample comprised blood. Every receptor here comes from a man younger than 35 with Graves' ophthalmopathy.

This clonotype was seen a handful of times. This rearrangement joins TRBV6-1 to TRBJ2-6; D is uncertain. This CDR3 contains 16 residues. Trimming took 3 bases from V and 0 from J, leaving 9 bases between them. Germline loops: CDR1 MNHNS, CDR2 SASEGT. The CDR3 DNA reads TGTGCCAGCAGTGAGTCCCTCTACTCTGGGGCCAACGTCCTGACTTTC. Amino acids: CASSESLYSGANVLTF.

V and J are TRBV10-3 and TRBJ2-1; 9 nucleotides align to TRBD2. The germline V gene has CDR1 ENHRY and CDR2 SYGVKD. This CDR3 is 15 amino acids long. V was pared by 6 bases and J by 3 bases, with 6 bases of the junction left unmatched. The CDR3 region is CAIRTTSGFYNEQFF. CDR3 sequence (DNA): TGTGCCATCAGGACGACTAGCGGATTCTACAATGAGCAGTTCTTC.

This clonotype was observed a few times. One junction end disagrees with the germline gene, perhaps due to a read error. The rearrangement links TRBV7-9 to TRBJ1-2; D possibly corresponds to TRBD1 (6 bases). The CDR3 is made up of 14 amino acids. Germline V gene sequence: CDR1 SEHNR, CDR2 FQNEAQ (reference sequence). CDR3 loop: CASSLGQLNYGCTF. For the CDR3, the DNA is TGTGCCAGCAGCTTGGGACAACTTAACTATGGCTGCACCTTC.

To note about this clonotype: With a much larger clone just one base away, this may be a read error. The chain recombines TRBV12-3 or TRBV12-4 with TRBJ1-2; D not resolved. This CDR3 is 12 amino acids long. The CDR3, as DNA: TGTGCCAGCGGTTTTGGCAGCTATGGCTACACCTTC. Protein: CASGFGSYGYTF.

The V and J genes are TRBV29-1 and TRBJ2-2; no clear D. Trimming shortened V by 5 bases and J by 4 bases, and 5 bases separated the two germline ends. The CDR3 contains 11 residues. Germline V gene sequence: CDR1 SQVTM, CDR2 ANQGSEA. CDR3 protein: CSVRSTGELFF. Here the CDR3 DNA reads TGCAGCGTTAGGAGCACCGGGGAGCTGTTTTTT.

This sequence joins TRBV27 and TRBJ2-1; 7 bases are shared with TRBD1. Germline values: CDR1 MNHEY, CDR2 SMNVEV (reference sequence). CDR3 length: 15 amino acids. V was pared by 7 bases and J by 5 bases, with 11 bases of the junction left unmatched. The chain's CDR3 is CASKIQGLSNNEQFF. In DNA, the CDR3 is TGTGCCAGCAAAATACAGGGGTTGAGTAACAATGAGCAGTTCTTC.

This clonotype was picked up many times. The gene calls are TRBV14 and TRBJ2-1; D not certain. This CDR3 region has 17 residues. Trimming left V 2 bases short and J 2 bases short, with 16 bases between. Germline V lookup: CDR1 SGHDN, CDR2 FVKESK. The CDR3 loop is CASSQPGPAPAYNEQFF. CDR3 bases: TGTGCCAGCAGCCAACCTGGGCCCGCGCCGGCCTACAATGAGCAGTTCTTC.

V usage is TRBV27 and J usage is TRBJ2-2; maybe TRBD1 (5 bases). The germline V gene has CDR1 MNHEY and CDR2 SMNVEV (reference sequence). This CDR3 spans 13 amino acids. V lost 7 bases and J lost 1, with 7 bases in between. This CDR3 is CASTRGNTGELFF. CDR3 DNA: TGTGCCAGCACTAGGGGGAACACCGGGGAGCTGTTTTTT.

This clonotype was seen at least ten times. The chain has TRBV11-2 and TRBJ2-7; no firm D call. The germline V and J ends were trimmed by 0 bases and 4 bases, with 7 bases remaining between them. CDR3 length equals 13 residues. Germline values: CDR1 SGHAT, CDR2 FQNNGV. CDR3 amino acids: CASSLEDGYEQYF. CDR3 in DNA: TGTGCCAGCAGCTTAGAGGATGGGTACGAGCAGTACTTC.

At least ten counts were recorded for this clonotype. This chain joins TRBV11-2 and TRBJ2-7; 8 nucleotides line up with TRBD2. The CDR3 totals 14 residues. CDR1 SGHAT and CDR2 FQNNGV come from the germline V gene. J gave up 2 bases and V 5 bases, and 5 bases lay outside the gene matches. CDR3 bases: TGTGCCAGCAGCCCCGGGGGGGGGACCTACGAGCAGTACTTC. Translated: CASSPGGGTYEQYF. The entire variable domain, with the rest obtained from reference TRBV11-2 and TRBJ2-7, is as follows: EAGVAQSPRYKIIEKRQSVAFWCNPISGHATLYWYQQILGQGPKLLIQFQNNGVVDDSQLPKDRFSAERLKGVDSTLKIQPAKLEDSAVYLCASSPGGGTYEQYFGPGTRLTVT.

The chain recombines TRBV10-1 with TRBJ2-3; tentatively, D is TRBD2 (6 bases). CDR3 size: 16 residues. Looked up from germline, CDR1 is WNHNN and CDR2 is SYGVQD (reference sequence). The germline V and J ends were trimmed by 3 bases and 1 base, with 14 bases remaining between them. For the CDR3, the DNA is TGCGCCAGCAGTGAAACGAGGCGGGATGGCACAGATACGCAGTATTTT. It yields the protein CASSETRRDGTDTQYF.

At least ten counts were recorded for this clonotype. The V call is TRBV18, the J call TRBJ2-5; D uncertain. The CDR3 is 13 amino acids. Looked up from germline, CDR1 is KGHSH and CDR2 is LQKENI. The V and J ends lost 3 bases and 1 base respectively, with 6 bases between them. The CDR3 coding sequence is TGTGCCAGCTCACCTCCCAGCCAAGAGACCCAGTACTTC. Its protein is CASSPPSQETQYF.

This clonotype was observed at least ten times. The gene calls are TRBV5-1 and TRBJ1-2; 7 nucleotides align to TRBD1. The length of the CDR3 is 14 residues. CDR1 is SGHRS and CDR2 is YFSETQ in the germline V gene. With V trimmed by 3 bases and J by 5 bases, 7 bases remained unmatched. Written as DNA, the CDR3 is TGCGCCAGCAGCTCAGACAGGGAAGGATATGGCTACACCTTC. As protein: CASSSDREGYGYTF.

The table lists this clonotype with many counts. This chain uses TRBV2 with TRBJ1-6, with D tentatively TRBD1 (5 bases). This CDR3 spans 15 amino acids. The germline CDR1 and CDR2 sequences are SNHLY and FYNNEI. V lost 1 base and J lost 10, with 14 bases in between. The CDR3 sequence: CASSEGRDARSPLHF. As DNA, the CDR3 is TGTGCCAGCAGTGAAGGCCGGGACGCCAGATCACCCCTCCACTTT.

Regarding this clonotype: This may be a read error, as it is one base from a much larger clone. This rearrangement joins TRBV5-1 to TRBJ2-1; the match to TRBD1 covers 10 bases. J was trimmed by 8 bases and V by 5 bases; bases with no gene match: 13. CDR1 and CDR2 from the germline V gene are SGHRS and YFSETQ. CDR3 length: 16 amino acids. The CDR3 region is CASSRGTGESWDEQFF. Written as DNA, the CDR3 is TGCGCCAGCAGTCGCGGGACAGGGGAAAGTTGGGATGAGCAGTTCTTC.

This clonotype was counted only a few times. V and J are TRBV9 and TRBJ2-7; D unresolved. Germline V gives CDR1 SGDLS, CDR2 YYNGEE. The CDR3 has 15 residues. Trimming pared 0 bases from V and 2 bases from J, leaving 12 bases between. The CDR3 loop reads CASSVDSTSTYEQYF. In nucleotides, the CDR3 is TGTGCCAGCAGCGTAGACAGTACCTCTACCTACGAGCAGTACTTC.

The sample holds many counts of this clonotype. This chain joins TRBV20-1 and TRBJ2-3; D is possibly TRBD1 (5 bases). V lost 6 bases and J 0 bases, leaving 10 bases between the germline ends. This CDR3 has 13 amino acids. The germline CDR1 and CDR2 sequences are DFQATT and SNEGSKA (reference sequence). The CDR3 bases are TGCAGTGCCCAGGGTACTAGCACAGATACGCAGTATTTT. Protein product: CSAQGTSTDTQYF.

This rearrangement joins TRBV19 to TRBJ1-6; 7 bases align to TRBD1. The CDR3 contains 15 residues. V shed 9 bases, J shed 6 bases, and the junction held 11 bases outside the gene matches. Germline CDR1 is LNHDA and CDR2 is SQIVND (reference sequence). The CDR3 sequence is CASREQGSLNSPLHF. CDR3 in DNA: TGTGCCAGCCGAGAACAGGGGAGTCTTAATTCACCCCTCCACTTT.